The rows below give T cell receptor beta chains drawn from one sample of a study of T cell responses to AZD1222 COVID-19 vaccine. Using immunoSEQ multiplex PCR, the repertoire was profiled, and TCRdb retains in-frame clones only, with some absent. The sample contains 130,000 or so clones, 85% to 95% of which appear only once. Sequenced material: peripheral blood, taken on day 0 of AZD1222 vaccination. The origin of the receptors is an adult in good health. The conserved cysteine and the conserved F or W are not part of the CDR3 here. The order of the fields is CDR3 protein, V gene, J gene.

CDR3: ATSLGTSRNEQF; V: TRBV24-1; J: TRBJ2-1
CDR3: ASIVGGADQPQH; V: TRBV19; J: TRBJ1-5
CDR3: ASSQDLKSNEQF; V: TRBV3-1/TRBV3-2; J: TRBJ2-1
CDR3: ASSPPEGGDLDTQY; V: TRBV7-8; J: TRBJ2-3
CDR3: ASRSNQPQH; V: TRBV28; J: TRBJ1-5
CDR3: ASSAPLEAQH; V: TRBV19; J: TRBJ1-5
CDR3: ASRKPTGGVTEAF; V: TRBV6-5; J: TRBJ1-1
CDR3: ASSIGRTSYNEQF; V: TRBV19; J: TRBJ2-1
CDR3: AWSVISNTGELF; V: TRBV30; J: TRBJ2-2
CDR3: ASSVDRVSGANVLT; V: TRBV9; J: TRBJ2-6
CDR3: ASSHQRDSGKETQY; V: TRBV19; J: TRBJ2-5
CDR3: ASSRNQGREKLF; V: TRBV7-2; J: TRBJ1-4
CDR3: ASSERDTGLPKNIQY; V: TRBV27; J: TRBJ2-4
CDR3: ASGWGQIGNQPQH; V: TRBV12-5; J: TRBJ1-5
CDR3: ASSPRPTFYNEQF; V: TRBV19; J: TRBJ2-1
CDR3: ASSLQGRTAGTEAF; V: TRBV7-9; J: TRBJ1-1
CDR3: ASSQVRATTNYGYT; V: TRBV4-3; J: TRBJ1-2
CDR3: ASSPPGGGANYGYT; V: TRBV7-9; J: TRBJ1-2
CDR3: AWSLTRWGDEQY; V: TRBV30; J: TRBJ2-7
CDR3: ASSQGDVASFYNEQF; V: TRBV3-1/TRBV3-2; J: TRBJ2-1
CDR3: ASSFRSSYEQY; V: TRBV6-2/TRBV6-3; J: TRBJ2-7
CDR3: ASLAGGQAGELF; V: TRBV19; J: TRBJ2-2
CDR3: AWSVLGRADPQH; V: TRBV30; J: TRBJ1-5
CDR3: ASSPRDRLKNTEAF; V: TRBV9; J: TRBJ1-1
CDR3: ASSWGGSTEAF; V: TRBV5-6; J: TRBJ1-1
CDR3: ASSLVGENTEAF; V: TRBV5-6; J: TRBJ1-1
CDR3: ASSTSGRAGH; V: TRBV28; J: TRBJ2-7
CDR3: AITSSYSNQPQH; V: TRBV6-5; J: TRBJ1-5
CDR3: ASRDRGVHEQY; V: TRBV6-5; J: TRBJ2-7
CDR3: ASSSGTGIRVGEKLF; V: TRBV13; J: TRBJ1-4
CDR3: ASSLLEEPYGYT; V: TRBV7-9; J: TRBJ1-2
CDR3: ASSLTGSGANVLT; V: TRBV5-6; J: TRBJ2-6
CDR3: ASSQEQGADYGYT; V: TRBV4-1; J: TRBJ1-2
CDR3: ASSLGTGVINEQF; V: TRBV28; J: TRBJ2-1
CDR3: ASSSTGIYGYT; V: TRBV5-6; J: TRBJ1-2
CDR3: ASSEEGDRGTDTQY; V: TRBV2; J: TRBJ2-3
CDR3: SVLSVGTERADTQY; V: TRBV29-1; J: TRBJ2-3
CDR3: AWGRQGANSPLH; V: TRBV30; J: TRBJ1-6
CDR3: AWSVMGDGGYT; V: TRBV30; J: TRBJ1-2
CDR3: ASSETTGGNSPLH; V: TRBV9; J: TRBJ1-6
CDR3: ASRNPGLDLNEQF; V: TRBV11-2; J: TRBJ2-1
CDR3: ASSPAGYYNEQF; V: TRBV6-5; J: TRBJ2-1
CDR3: ASTGTRTDTQY; V: TRBV28; J: TRBJ2-3
CDR3: ASSQGRPTGDYEQY; V: TRBV4-2; J: TRBJ2-7
CDR3: ASSLGGGEQY; V: TRBV12-3/TRBV12-4; J: TRBJ2-7